This T cell receptor beta chain was captured by sequencing in a study of CD8 T cells in Susac syndrome. V dropped 0 bases and J dropped 4 bases, with 10 bases sitting between them. CDR3 size: 13 residues. Germline V CDR1 and CDR2: DFQATT, SNEGSKA (reference sequence). RNA, at about 0.45 to 1 ug, was reverse transcribed with random hexamers. Across 54 Vbeta and 13 Jbeta, TCR beta CDR3 was amplified with immunoSEQ multiplex PCR. One entry per CDR3 protein results from TCRdb running MiXCR on the immunoSEQ multiplex PCR reads. In the table there are approximately 120,000 distinct CDR3 sequences, 85% to 95% of which are singletons. TCR beta sequences were obtained from blood CD8+ and CD4+ T cells. The multiple sclerosis controls were treatment-naive patients affected by stable or active relapsing-remitting disease. CD8+ and CD4+ T cells were negatively isolated; TEMRA cells were FACS-enriched.

Sequencing was performed on CD8+ T cells from PBMCs. This chain uses TRBV20-1 with TRBJ2-7; D ambiguous. This TCR derives from a human donor with multiple sclerosis. CDR3 residues: CSARDIARYEQYF. In DNA form, the CDR3 reads TGCAGTGCTAGAGATATCGCCCGATACGAGCAGTACTTC.